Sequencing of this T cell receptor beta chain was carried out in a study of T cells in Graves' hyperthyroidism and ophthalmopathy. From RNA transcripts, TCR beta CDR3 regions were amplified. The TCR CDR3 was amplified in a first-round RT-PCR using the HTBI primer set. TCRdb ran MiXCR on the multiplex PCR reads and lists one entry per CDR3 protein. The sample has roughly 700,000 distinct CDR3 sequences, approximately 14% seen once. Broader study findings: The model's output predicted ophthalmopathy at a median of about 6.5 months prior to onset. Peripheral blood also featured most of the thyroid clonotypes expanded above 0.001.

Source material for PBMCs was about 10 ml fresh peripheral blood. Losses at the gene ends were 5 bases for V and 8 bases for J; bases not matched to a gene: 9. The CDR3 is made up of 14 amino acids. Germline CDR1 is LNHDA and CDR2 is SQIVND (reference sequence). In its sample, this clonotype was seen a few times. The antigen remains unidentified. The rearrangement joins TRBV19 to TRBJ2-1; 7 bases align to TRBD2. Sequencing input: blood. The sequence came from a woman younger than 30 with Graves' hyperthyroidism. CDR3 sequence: CASSSGEGLDEQFF. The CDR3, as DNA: TGTGCCAGTAGTTCGGGGGAGGGCCTCGATGAGCAGTTCTTC.